This T cell receptor beta chain is from a study of vaccination effects on CD4 cells after COVID-19. Study outcomes and limitations: Clones induced by infection and by vaccine showed marked clonal contraction late after vaccination.

The data were produced by immunoSEQ multiplex PCR, yet TCRdb's version contains in-frame clones alone and is incomplete. This table holds approximately 23,000 clones, roughly 80% found once. Before sequencing, viral peptide pools were used by the ViraFEST assay to expand antigen-specific CD4+ T cells. Culture lasted about 11 days before CD4+ T cell isolation. Everyone in the study got two shots of either the BNT162b2 or mRNA-1273 vaccine. Absence of prior SARS-CoV-2 infection characterized the vaccine recipients, who showed negative nucleocapsid antibodies. The CDR3 sequence is 15 residues long. CDR1 SGHNT and CDR2 YENEEA come from the germline V gene. V lost 1 base and J lost 0; bases outside the gene matches: 0. As regards this clone: Its antigen is not known.

The sequence derives from a human donor who received a COVID-19 vaccine. The J gene is TRBJ2-1, the V gene TRBV11-3; TRBD2 matches 7 bases. The material sequenced was CD4+ T cells from PBMCs cultured with SARS-CoV-2 spike peptides, taken after COVID-19 vaccination. For the CDR3, the DNA is TGTGCCAGCAGCTTAGGCGGGAGCTCCTACAATGAGCAGTTCTTC. It is translated as CASSLGGSSYNEQFF. Supplemented by reference TRBV11-3 and TRBJ2-1, the full variable domain reads EAGVVQSPRYKIIEKKQPVAFWCNPISGHNTLYWYLQNLGQGPELLIRYENEEAVDDSQLPKDRFSAERLKGVDSTLKIQPAELGDSAVYLCASSLGGSSYNEQFFGPGTRLTVL.